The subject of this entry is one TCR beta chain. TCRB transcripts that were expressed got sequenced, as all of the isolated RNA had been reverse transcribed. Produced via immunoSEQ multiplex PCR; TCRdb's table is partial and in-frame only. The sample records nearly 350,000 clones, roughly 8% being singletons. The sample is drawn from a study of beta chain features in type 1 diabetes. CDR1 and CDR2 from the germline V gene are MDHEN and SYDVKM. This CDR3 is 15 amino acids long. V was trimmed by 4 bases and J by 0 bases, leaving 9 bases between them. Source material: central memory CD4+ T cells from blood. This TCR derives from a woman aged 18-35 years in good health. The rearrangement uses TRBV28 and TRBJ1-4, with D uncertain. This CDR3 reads CASSSTVATNEKLFF. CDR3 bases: TGTGCCAGCAGTTCAACAGTGGCAACTAATGAAAAACTGTTTTTT.